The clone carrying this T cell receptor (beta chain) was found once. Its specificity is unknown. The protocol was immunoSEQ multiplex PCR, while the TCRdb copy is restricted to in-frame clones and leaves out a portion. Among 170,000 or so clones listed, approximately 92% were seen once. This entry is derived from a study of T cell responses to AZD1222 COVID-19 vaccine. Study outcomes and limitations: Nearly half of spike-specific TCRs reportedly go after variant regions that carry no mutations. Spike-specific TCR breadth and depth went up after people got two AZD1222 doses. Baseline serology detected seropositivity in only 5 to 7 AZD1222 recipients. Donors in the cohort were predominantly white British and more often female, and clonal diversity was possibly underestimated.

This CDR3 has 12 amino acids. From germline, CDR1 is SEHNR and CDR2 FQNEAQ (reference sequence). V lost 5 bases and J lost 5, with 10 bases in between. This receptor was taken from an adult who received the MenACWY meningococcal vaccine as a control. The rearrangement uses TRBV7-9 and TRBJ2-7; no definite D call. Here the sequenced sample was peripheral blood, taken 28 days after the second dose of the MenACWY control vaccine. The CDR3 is CASSPLGDEQYF. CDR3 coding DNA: TGTGCCAGCAGCCCGTTAGGCGACGAGCAGTACTTC. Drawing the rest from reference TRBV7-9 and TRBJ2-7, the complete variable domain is DTGVSQNPRHKITKRGQNVTFRCDPISEHNRLYWYRQTLGQGPEFLTYFQNEAQLEKSRLLSDRFSAERPKGSFSTLEIQRTEQGDSAMYLCASSPLGDEQYFGPGTRLTVT.